A single sample gave rise to the 21 T cell receptor beta chains below, sequenced in a study of CD8 T cells in Susac syndrome. RNA amounts of about 0.5 to 1 ug underwent reverse transcription with random hexamers. In TCRdb, the immunoSEQ multiplex PCR reads were re-called with MiXCR into one record per CDR3 protein. This table holds 150,000 to 200,000 distinct CDR3 sequences, around 96% found once. Sequenced sample: CD4+ T cells from PBMCs. The receptors were sampled from a human donor in good health.

The chain carries TRBV20-1 and TRBJ2-7, with 8 bases that match TRBD1. J gave up 1 base and V 6 bases, and 11 bases lay outside the gene matches. This CDR3 contains 15 residues. Germline lookup yields CDR1 DFQATT and CDR2 SNEGSKA (reference sequence). The CDR3 sequence: CSATSPGQASYEQYF. CDR3 nucleotide sequence: TGCAGTGCCACCTCTCCGGGACAGGCTTCCTACGAGCAGTACTTC.

The chain has TRBV20-1 and TRBJ2-3; 9 nucleotides align to TRBD2. CDR1 is DFQATT and CDR2 is SNEGSKA in the germline V gene (reference sequence). The length of the CDR3 is 14 residues. With V trimmed by 6 bases and J by 6 bases, 10 bases remained unmatched. The CDR3 coding sequence is TGCAGTGCCAATGTGGCGGGGGGGCCCGATACGCAGTATTTT. It encodes CSANVAGGPDTQYF.

This rearrangement joins TRBV7-9 to TRBJ1-6; D may be TRBD1 (5 bases). V gave up 3 bases and J gave up 7 bases, with 10 bases separating them. The V gene's germline CDR1 is SEHNR and CDR2 FQNEAQ (reference sequence). There are 14 residues in the CDR3. The CDR3 region has the DNA TGTGCCAGCAGCTTCCAGGGAGGGAATTCACCCCTCCACTTT. Translation: CASSFQGGNSPLHF.

The V and J genes are TRBV12-3 or TRBV12-4 and TRBJ1-5; 10 nucleotides align to TRBD1. The CDR3 has 13 residues. V lost 4 bases and J lost 7; bases outside the gene matches: 1. The CDR3 DNA follows: TGTGCCAGCAGTTGGACAGGGGGACAGCCCCAGCATTTT. It yields the protein CASSWTGGQPQHF.

The chain joins TRBV18 to TRBJ2-5; D gene ambiguous. The germline V and J ends were trimmed by 2 bases and 5 bases, with 9 bases remaining between them. The length of the CDR3 is 13 residues. CDR1 is KGHSH, CDR2 LQKENI, per germline. DNA of the CDR3: TGTGCCAGCTCACCAAGGGTTAGGGAGACCCAGTACTTC. Encoded protein: CASSPRVRETQYF.

The genes are TRBV7-9 and TRBJ1-5, with D maybe TRBD1 (5 bases). The CDR3 has 19 amino acids. Trimming cost V 3 bases and J 3 bases, with 24 bases left between them. Germline V gene data show CDR1 as SEHNR and CDR2 as FQNEAQ (reference sequence). For the CDR3, the DNA is TGTGCCAGCAGCTTTCCGCTAGTTGCAGGGATAGGAGTCAATCAGCCCCAGCATTTT. Translating gives CASSFPLVAGIGVNQPQHF.

The rearrangement uses TRBV28 and TRBJ2-5; the match to TRBD2 covers 12 bases. This CDR3 spans 15 amino acids. The germline V gene has CDR1 MDHEN and CDR2 SYDVKM. J gave up 5 bases and V 5 bases, and 6 bases lay outside the gene matches. The CDR3 protein is CASSLGLAGSETQYF. In DNA, the CDR3 is TGTGCCAGCAGTCTCGGACTAGCGGGGTCGGAGACCCAGTACTTC.

This clonotype was counted a few times. CDR3 DNA sequence: TGTGCCAGCTCACCAAACAGGAATGACGAGCAGTACTTC. This gives the protein CASSPNRNDEQYF. The chain carries TRBV18 and TRBJ2-7; D perhaps matches TRBD1 (5 bases). Germline V gene lookup returns CDR1 KGHSH and CDR2 LQKENI. This CDR3 has 13 amino acids. Trimming took 2 bases from V and 5 from J, leaving 10 bases between them.

The chain is built from TRBV7-6 and TRBJ2-5; no definite D call. This CDR3 region has 11 residues. Germline V gene data show CDR1 as SGHVS and CDR2 as FNYEAQ. The V end lost 4 bases, the J end lost 5 bases, and 5 bases lay between the germline ends. For the CDR3, the DNA is TGTGCCAGCAGCTCTTCGGAGACCCAGTACTTC. Translated, it gives CASSSSETQYF.

The gene calls are TRBV13 and TRBJ2-1; D remains ambiguous. Germline CDR1 and CDR2: PRHDT and FYEKMQ (reference sequence). The CDR3 covers 12 residues. V lost 2 bases, J lost 8 bases, and 7 bases lay in between. The CDR3 sequence is CASSLPIHEQFF. CDR3 bases: TGTGCCAGCAGCTTACCTATCCATGAGCAGTTCTTC.

This chain links TRBV7-2 with TRBJ2-2, with 9 bases aligning to TRBD1. Losses at the gene ends were 6 bases for V and 4 bases for J; bases not matched to a gene: 3. CDR3 length: 14 amino acids. CDR1 and CDR2 (germline): SGHTA, FQGNSA. This CDR3 is CASRGTGSTGELFF. CDR3 bases: TGTGCCAGCAGGGGGACAGGGAGCACCGGGGAGCTGTTTTTT.

This clonotype was picked up one time. The genes are TRBV15 and TRBJ1-1, with D uncertain. Germline V lookup: CDR1 LNHNV, CDR2 YYDKDF (reference sequence). The CDR3 length is 15 residues. Trimming left V 0 bases short and J 11 bases short, with 19 bases between. The DNA for the CDR3 is TGTGCCACCAGCAGAGATCTTAGAGGGTTAGGCGCGGCTTTCTTT. Residues: CATSRDLRGLGAAFF.

This sequence joins TRBV28 and TRBJ2-5, with a weak D call TRBD2 (5 bases). CDR1 and CDR2 from the germline V gene are MDHEN and SYDVKM. V lost 6 bases and J 4 bases, leaving 9 bases between the germline ends. This CDR3 comprises 12 residues. CDR3 loop: CASRPGGETQYF. The CDR3 DNA is TGTGCCAGCAGGCCAGGAGGAGAGACCCAGTACTTC. The whole variable domain, remainder taken from reference TRBV28 and TRBJ2-5, is DVKVTQSSRYLVKRTGEKVFLECVQDMDHENMFWYRQDPGLGLRLIYFSYDVKMKEKGDIPEGYSVSREKKERFSLILESASTNQTSMYLCASRPGGETQYFGPGTRLLVL.

The J gene is TRBJ1-1, the V gene TRBV6-5, with D unresolved. Germline loops: CDR1 MNHEY, CDR2 SVGAGI. V lost 2 bases and J lost 7, with 17 bases in between. The CDR3 is 15 amino acids. The CDR3 sequence is CASSYHGSTLGEAFF. The CDR3 coding sequence is TGTGCCAGCAGTTACCATGGATCGACGTTAGGTGAAGCTTTCTTT.

V and J are TRBV29-1 and TRBJ2-1; the D is unclear. The CDR3 has 14 amino acids. Germline V gene data show CDR1 as SQVTM and CDR2 as ANQGSEA. Trimming removed 4 bases at V and 3 bases at J, with 13 bases between. CDR3 DNA: TGCAGCGTTGGTAGCAGGACGATCTACAATGAGCAGTTCTTC. This codes for CSVGSRTIYNEQFF.

CDR3 coding DNA: TGCAGTGCTAGAGATCGTAGCCGGGGGACAGGGTCGTACAATGAGCAGTTCTTC. The encoded protein is CSARDRSRGTGSYNEQFF. V and J are TRBV20-1 and TRBJ2-1; 9 bases line up with TRBD1. The length of the CDR3 is 18 residues. CDR1 DFQATT and CDR2 SNEGSKA come from the germline V gene (reference sequence). V trimming: 0 bases; J trimming: 4 bases; junction bases outside the gene matches: 13.

The sample holds one count of this clonotype. V usage is TRBV18 and J usage is TRBJ1-5, with unresolved D. Trimming pared 2 bases from V and 0 bases from J, leaving 11 bases between. The germline V gene has CDR1 KGHSH and CDR2 LQKENI. This CDR3 is 16 amino acids long. This chain's CDR3 is CASSPFAASSNQPQHF. The CDR3, as DNA: TGTGCCAGCTCACCATTTGCAGCTAGTAGCAATCAGCCCCAGCATTTT.

The chain recombines TRBV15 with TRBJ1-2; D remains ambiguous. V dropped 0 bases and J dropped 7 bases, with 9 bases sitting between them. Per the germline V gene, CDR1 is LNHNV and CDR2 is YYDKDF (reference sequence). The CDR3 loop spans 13 amino acids. The CDR3 DNA is TGTGCCACCAGCAGAGATGGAGTATCTGGCTACACCTTC. Protein product: CATSRDGVSGYTF.

The chain carries TRBV30 and TRBJ1-5; 7 bases match TRBD1. Per germline, CDR1 GTSNPN and CDR2 SVGIG (reference sequence). CDR3 length equals 15 residues. With 1 base clipped from V and 6 bases from J, the junction kept 9 bases outside the gene matches. For the CDR3, the DNA is TGTGCCTGGAGTGAGGGGGCCGCCTGGGGTCAGCCCCAGCATTTT. It specifies CAWSEGAAWGQPQHF.

The chain carries TRBV3-1 and TRBJ2-7; D unclear. The V end was cut by 5 bases, the J end by 5 bases, with 13 bases between. The CDR3 extends over 13 amino acids. Germline V gene data show CDR1 as LGHDT and CDR2 as YNNKEL (reference sequence). The chain's CDR3 is CASSLPPAHEQYF. The CDR3 DNA sequence: TGTGCCAGCAGCTTACCTCCGGCACACGAGCAGTACTTC.

This chain links TRBV5-1 with TRBJ2-3; D may be TRBD2 (5 bases). Per germline, CDR1 SGHRS and CDR2 YFSETQ. Trimming cost V 3 bases and J 5 bases, with 13 bases left between them. This CDR3 has 14 amino acids. The CDR3 nucleotides are TGCGCCAGCAGCTCGCCCCGGGATGGAGATACGCAGTATTTT. Protein: CASSSPRDGDTQYF.